The sequence of this T cell receptor beta chain was determined in a study of T-cell memory formation after mild COVID-19. Study-level background: Largely donor-specific sequence clusters came from a couple of donors.

Germline values: CDR1 SGHTA, CDR2 FQGNSA. V dropped 5 bases and J dropped 4; count of bases not matched to a gene: 10. The CDR3 is made up of 16 amino acids. This clonotype was counted between two and nine times. The antigen remains unidentified. Study results and limitations: There was no confirmation that second-wave clones peaking on day 37 were SARS-CoV-2 specific. Pre-infection memory harbored some responding clones, suggesting cross-reactive memory joined. CD4+ clones that contracted lay mainly in CM and EM; CD8+ ones lay in EMRA.

From the 5' RACE reads, TCRdb called clonotypes with MiXCR, one entry per CDR3 protein. The sample has fewer than 550,000 distinct CDR3 sequences, around 20% seen once. Input material: PBMCs or a T cell subset sorted from them (not recorded which). The sequence was collected from an adult woman who had mild COVID-19 (a few samples of this study predate the infection). Cell type and time point are not known. This chain uses TRBV7-2 with TRBJ2-3, with TRBD2 identical over 9 bases. DNA of the CDR3: TGTGCCAGCAGCCCTTTTCGAATAGCGGGGGCAGATACGCAGTATTTT. Translated, it gives CASSPFRIAGADTQYF.